The source of this T cell receptor beta chain is a study of cytomegalovirus exposure and HLA in healthy donors. Study-wide context: Among 350 to 500 genotyped donors, about 85% fell in the Caucasian-associated ancestry cluster. Study-level points and caveats: As was reported, the HLA-A and HLA-B alleles of most subjects were accurately predicted from TCR beta sequences. According to the study, around 160 TCR beta chains were cytomegalovirus-associated.

Both 60 Vbeta primers and 13 Jbeta primers went into the PCR. Sequenced by immunoSEQ multiplex PCR; TCRdb stores in-frame clones only, minus some. The sample lists 180,000 or so clones; 75% were seen once. About this clone: The antigen is unknown.

This CDR3 is 15 amino acids long. The V gene's germline CDR1 is SGHTA and CDR2 FQGNSA. The V gene end was trimmed by 5 bases and the J gene end by 6 bases; junction bases not matched to a gene: 7. This clonotype was sampled from a woman in her thirties or forties in good health and CMV-seropositive. V usage is TRBV7-2 and J usage is TRBJ2-3; 11 bases map to TRBD2. The sample comprised PBMCs. CDR3 in DNA: TGTGCCAGCAGCGTTACTAGCGGGAGAGGGGATACGCAGTATTTT. Encoded protein: CASSVTSGRGDTQYF.